The sequence of this T cell receptor beta chain was determined in a study of vaccination and CD4 T cells after COVID-19. Study in general: Recovered patients in the cohort numbered six men and four women, two of them Hispanic. Each of the control cultures got a CEFX pool, an HIV-1 Nef pool, or no peptide.

Treatment: roughly nine-day PBMC culture with coronavirus spike peptide pools or control peptides (ViraFEST assay). The Oncomine TCR Beta short-read assay sequenced DNA from cultured CD4+ T cells. Investigators isolated genomic DNA from cultured CD4+ T cells. TCRdb re-called the PCR reads through MiXCR, storing one row per CDR3 protein. The sample holds 15,000 to 20,000 distinct CDR3 sequences, around 48% seen once. This clonotype appeared a few times. Its specificity is not known. CDR1 and CDR2 from the germline V gene are DFQATT and SNEGSKA (reference sequence). This CDR3 contains 16 residues. With V trimmed by 0 bases and J by 5 bases, 9 bases remained unmatched.

The receptor was derived from a human donor who had recovered from COVID-19. Sequenced input: CD4+ T cells from blood, cultured in vitro. The chain carries TRBV20-1 and TRBJ2-2; 7 nucleotides line up with TRBD2. The CDR3 protein is CSARDPAGRRTGELFF. DNA of the CDR3: TGCAGTGCTAGAGACCCAGCGGGGAGGAGGACCGGGGAGCTGTTTTTT.